This TCR beta chain was sequenced during a study of Graves' ophthalmopathy and Graves' hyperthyroidism. Study-wide results and limits: Blood samples also showed most expanded thyroid clonotypes exceeding 0.001 frequency.

This clonotype was detected many times. No antigen is known for it. The authors diagnosed from clinical symptoms, serum thyroxine, TRAb, thyroid ultrasound and orbital computed tomography. Approximately 10 ml of fresh blood yielded the PBMCs by density gradient. For repertoire sequencing, the TCR beta CDR3 regions were amplified from RNA transcripts. HTBI primers were used in a first-round RT-PCR, which preceded a second-round multiplex PCR. TCRdb redid the calling of the multiplex PCR reads with MiXCR, one entry per CDR3 protein. The sample lists 220,000 or so distinct CDR3 sequences, 20% to 25% occurring once. The receptor comes from a woman between 45 and 60 years old with Graves' ophthalmopathy. The specimen was peripheral blood.

The CDR3 protein is CASSLGPTSGYTF. The CDR3 coding sequence is TGTGCCAGCAGTTTAGGGCCGACAAGTGGCTACACCTTC. The chain recombines TRBV12-3 or TRBV12-4 with TRBJ1-2, with D hard to call. The CDR3 sequence is 13 residues long. Trimming took off 1 base at V and 7 bases at J, with 10 bases between the two ends.